This entry features one TCR beta chain sequence. The target antigen is unknown. This CDR3 is 16 amino acids long. V lost 4 bases to trimming and J lost 4 bases; unmatched junction nucleotides: 13. Germline CDR1 SGHRS, CDR2 YFSETQ. The PCR made use of 60 Vbeta and 13 Jbeta primers. Sequencing was performed with immunoSEQ multiplex PCR; in TCRdb, only in-frame clones are kept and a portion is missing. Seen here are about 150,000 clones, roughly 80% observed once, and the top ten hold about 13%. The sample originates from a study of cytomegalovirus exposure and HLA in healthy donors. Study-level results: Follow-up analysis later connected one missense variant in DCLRE1C with trimming of TCR beta V- and J-genes.

What was sequenced was PBMCs. The V gene is TRBV5-1, the J gene TRBJ2-5, with 7 bases that match TRBD1. The source of this sequence is a man in his thirties or forties in good health and CMV-seropositive. The CDR3, as DNA: TGCGCCAGCAGCACCGGTTACAGGGGAACAGGAGAGACCCAGTACTTC. It translates to CASSTGYRGTGETQYF.